The TCR beta chain described here comes from a study of T cell responses to AZD1222 COVID-19 vaccine. Sequencing used immunoSEQ multiplex PCR; TCRdb keeps in-frame clones, though not all of them. This sample contains about 140,000 clones. About this clone itself: Its antigen is undetermined.

Study outcomes and limitations: Unmutated variant regions are reportedly targeted by nearly half of spike-specific TCRs.

V dropped 0 bases and J dropped 5 bases, with 17 bases sitting between them. Per germline, CDR1 LGHNA and CDR2 YSLEER. The CDR3 loop spans 16 amino acids. The sample comprised peripheral blood. This clonotype was sampled from an adult in good health. V gene TRBV4-3 combines with J gene TRBJ2-7; D is uncertain. For the CDR3, the DNA is TGCGCCAGCAGCCAAGAGACGAGTGGCAGGTTCCACGAGCAGTACTTC. It encodes CASSQETSGRFHEQYF.